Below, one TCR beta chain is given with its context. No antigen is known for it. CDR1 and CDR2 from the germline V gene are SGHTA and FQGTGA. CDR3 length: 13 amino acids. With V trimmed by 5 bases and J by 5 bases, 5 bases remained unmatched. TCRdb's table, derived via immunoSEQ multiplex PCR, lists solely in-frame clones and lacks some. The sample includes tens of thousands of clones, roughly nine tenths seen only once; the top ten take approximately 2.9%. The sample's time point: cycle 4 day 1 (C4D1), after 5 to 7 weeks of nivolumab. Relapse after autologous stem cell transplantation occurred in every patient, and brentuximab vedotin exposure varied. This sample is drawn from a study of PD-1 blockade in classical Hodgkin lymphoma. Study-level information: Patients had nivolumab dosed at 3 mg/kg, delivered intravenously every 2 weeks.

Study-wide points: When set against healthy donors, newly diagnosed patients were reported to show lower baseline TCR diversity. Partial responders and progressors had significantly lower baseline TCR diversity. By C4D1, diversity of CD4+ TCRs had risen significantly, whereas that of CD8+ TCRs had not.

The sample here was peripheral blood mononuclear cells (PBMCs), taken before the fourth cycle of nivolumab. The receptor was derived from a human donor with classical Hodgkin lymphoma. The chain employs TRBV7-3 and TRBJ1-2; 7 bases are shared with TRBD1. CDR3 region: CASSPGTEYGYTF. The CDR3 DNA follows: TGTGCCAGCAGCCCCGGGACAGAGTATGGCTACACCTTC. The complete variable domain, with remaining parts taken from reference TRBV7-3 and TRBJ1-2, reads GAGVSQTPSNKVTEKGKYVELRCDPISGHTALYWYRQSLGQGPEFLIYFQGTGAADDSGLPNDRFFAVRPEGSVSTLKIQRTERGDSAVYLCASSPGTEYGYTFGSGTRLTVV.